This T cell receptor (beta chain) was sequenced in a study of T-cell reconstitution after alpha-beta-depleted transplantation in children. This clonotype was seen ten or more times. Unique molecular identifiers were built into the TCRbeta library. TCRdb processed the PCR reads anew with MiXCR; each CDR3 protein has one entry. Among under 300,000 distinct CDR3 sequences listed, over 9.5% were seen once. Material: PBMCs from the stem cell graft donor, obtained from the stem cell graft. This clonotype originated in a human donor who donated a stem cell graft to a child with SCID.

The CDR3 loop is CSAPPGTGYGYTF. In DNA form, the CDR3 reads TGCAGTGCTCCTCCCGGGACAGGCTATGGCTACACCTTC. This chain uses TRBV20-1 with TRBJ1-2; 8 nucleotides line up with TRBD1. This CDR3 is built from 13 residues. Germline loops: CDR1 DFQATT, CDR2 SNEGSKA (reference sequence). The J segment lost 4 bases and the V segment lost 5 bases, leaving 6 bases of the junction unmatched.